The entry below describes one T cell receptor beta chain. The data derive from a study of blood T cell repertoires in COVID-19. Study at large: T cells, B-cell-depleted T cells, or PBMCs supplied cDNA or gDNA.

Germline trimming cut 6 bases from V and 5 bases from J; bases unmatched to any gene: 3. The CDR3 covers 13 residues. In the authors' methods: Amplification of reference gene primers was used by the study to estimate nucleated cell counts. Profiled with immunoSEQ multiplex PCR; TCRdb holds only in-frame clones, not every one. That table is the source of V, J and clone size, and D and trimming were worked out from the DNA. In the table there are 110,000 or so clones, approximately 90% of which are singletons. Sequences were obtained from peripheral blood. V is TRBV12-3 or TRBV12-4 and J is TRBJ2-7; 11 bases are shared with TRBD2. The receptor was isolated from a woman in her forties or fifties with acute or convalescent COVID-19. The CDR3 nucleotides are TGTGCCAGCAGACTAGCGGGAGACAACGAGCAGTACTTC. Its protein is CASRLAGDNEQYF.